These 13 T cell receptor beta chains share one sample of origin, sequenced in a study of cytotoxic CD8 clonotypes in ibrutinib-treated CLL. The table came from immunoSEQ multiplex PCR; TCRdb's copy has only in-frame clones and leaves some out. The profile shows approximately 190,000 clones, 60% to 80% of them singletons. The sequences come from PBMCs, collected after 12 months of ibrutinib treatment. The source is a human donor with chronic lymphocytic leukemia.

J is TRBJ1-1 and V is TRBV9, with a possible D match to TRBD1 (5 bases). The length of the CDR3 is 13 residues. The V gene lost 4 bases and the J gene lost 6 bases, with 13 bases spanning the gap. The germline V gene has CDR1 SGDLS and CDR2 YYNGEE. The CDR3 protein is CASSRDEFAEAFF. The CDR3 DNA reads TGTGCCAGCAGCAGGGACGAATTCGCTGAAGCTTTCTTT.

This chain connects TRBV11-1 to TRBJ2-5; 13 bases match TRBD2. Per the germline V gene, CDR1 is SGHAT and CDR2 is FQDESV (reference sequence). Trimming at V came to 5 bases and at J to 4 bases, leaving 7 bases not matched to a gene. This CDR3 is built from 16 residues. The CDR3 protein is CASSPSGLAGIETQYF. CDR3 bases: TGTGCCAGCAGCCCGTCGGGACTAGCGGGAATAGAGACCCAGTACTTC.

CDR3 DNA sequence: TGTGCCAGTACCCTCGACCGGGGAACTGAAGCTTTCTTT. Protein sequence: CASTLDRGTEAFF. This chain connects TRBV19 to TRBJ1-1; D uncertain. This CDR3 is built from 13 residues. Trimming removed 7 bases from V and 5 bases from J, with 14 bases in between. Per the germline V gene, CDR1 is LNHDA and CDR2 is SQIVND (reference sequence).

The V call is TRBV5-3, the J call TRBJ2-6, with D tentatively TRBD2 (6 bases). TRBV5-3 is marked as an open reading frame, function uncertain. The CDR3 has 17 residues. Trimming cost V 7 bases and J 5 bases, with 22 bases left between them. CDR3 loop: CARSRGGEQSRANVLTF. The CDR3 DNA sequence: TGTGCCAGATCGCGGGGAGGTGAACAAAGTCGGGCCAACGTCCTGACTTTC.

The chain joins TRBV4-1 to TRBJ1-5; D may be TRBD1 (5 bases). This CDR3 is built from 15 residues. V lost 4 bases and J 5 bases, leaving 15 bases between the germline ends. Germline V CDR1 and CDR2: MGHRA, YSYEKL. CDR3 region: CASSRGHGVDQPQHF. The CDR3 DNA reads TGCGCCAGCAGCCGCGGACACGGGGTCGATCAGCCCCAGCATTTT.

There are a few counts of this clone. The rearrangement links TRBV30 to TRBJ2-7; D may be TRBD2 (5 bases). CDR1 is GTSNPN and CDR2 is SVGIG in the germline V gene (reference sequence). The CDR3 length is 12 residues. The V gene lost 0 bases and the J gene lost 3 bases, with 6 bases spanning the gap. This CDR3 is CAWSVRDYEQYF. The DNA of the CDR3 is TGTGCCTGGAGTGTACGGGACTACGAGCAGTACTTC.

The J gene is TRBJ1-5, the V gene TRBV15; TRBD1 matches at 9 bases. V was clipped by 3 bases and J by 5 bases; unmatched bases: 8. From germline, CDR1 is LNHNV and CDR2 YYDKDF (reference sequence). The CDR3 loop spans 16 amino acids. CDR3 nucleotide sequence: TGTGCCACCAGCAGGGGGGGACAGGGCCCTTATCAGCCCCAGCATTTT. Translating gives CATSRGGQGPYQPQHF.

The chain carries TRBV9 and TRBJ1-4; D is possibly TRBD1 (6 bases). The germline gives CDR1 SGDLS, CDR2 YYNGEE. The CDR3 is made up of 16 amino acids. V dropped 0 bases and J dropped 8 bases, with 17 bases sitting between them. CDR3 coding DNA: TGTGCCAGCAGCGTAGCTACGGGGGGCGATCGAGAAAAACTGTTTTTT. It encodes CASSVATGGDREKLFF.

V gene TRBV5-6 combines with J gene TRBJ1-2; a weak D match, TRBD1 (5 bases). Germline V gene data show CDR1 as SGHDT and CDR2 as YYEEEE. V lost 0 bases and J lost 5, with 11 bases in between. CDR3 size: 14 residues. The CDR3 nucleotides read TGTGCCAGCAGCTTGGCTCAGGGAATATATGGCTACACCTTC. Encoded protein: CASSLAQGIYGYTF.

On this clone itself: Other DNA sequences of this sample code for an identical CDR3. The chain carries TRBV5-4 and TRBJ1-2, with D unresolved. CDR1 is SGHNT, CDR2 YYREEE, per germline (reference sequence). V lost 0 bases and J lost 8, with 5 bases in between. This CDR3 has 11 amino acids. The CDR3 DNA reads as TGTGCCAGCAGCTTGGCAGGAGGCTACACCTTC. This encodes CASSLAGGYTF.

The V call is TRBV5-1, the J call TRBJ2-3, with 8 bases matching TRBD1. V lost 5 bases and J lost 5; bases outside the gene matches: 7. The CDR3 loop spans 14 amino acids. Germline V lookup: CDR1 SGHRS, CDR2 YFSETQ. CDR3 amino acids: CASSPQGAGDTQYF. The CDR3 DNA follows: TGCGCCAGCAGTCCGCAGGGGGCGGGAGATACGCAGTATTTT.

This clone was recorded once. Other DNA variants within this sample encode the same CDR3. This CDR3 reads CAWSVQGGGQPQHF. The CDR3 DNA follows: TGTGCCTGGAGTGTACAGGGGGGCGGCCAGCCCCAGCATTTT. The chain uses TRBV30 and TRBJ1-5, with 8 bases aligning to TRBD1. CDR3 length: 14 amino acids. Germline V lookup: CDR1 GTSNPN, CDR2 SVGIG (reference sequence). Trimming at V came to 0 bases and at J to 7 bases, leaving 5 bases not matched to a gene.

The chain carries TRBV29-1 and TRBJ2-1; a possible D gene is TRBD2 (5 bases). Per the germline V gene, CDR1 is SQVTM and CDR2 is ANQGSEA. The CDR3 sequence is 14 residues long. Trimming left V 1 base short and J 10 bases short, with 17 bases between. The CDR3 loop reads CSVEAPPVRGEQFF. For the CDR3, the DNA is TGCAGCGTTGAAGCCCCTCCCGTAAGAGGGGAGCAGTTCTTC.